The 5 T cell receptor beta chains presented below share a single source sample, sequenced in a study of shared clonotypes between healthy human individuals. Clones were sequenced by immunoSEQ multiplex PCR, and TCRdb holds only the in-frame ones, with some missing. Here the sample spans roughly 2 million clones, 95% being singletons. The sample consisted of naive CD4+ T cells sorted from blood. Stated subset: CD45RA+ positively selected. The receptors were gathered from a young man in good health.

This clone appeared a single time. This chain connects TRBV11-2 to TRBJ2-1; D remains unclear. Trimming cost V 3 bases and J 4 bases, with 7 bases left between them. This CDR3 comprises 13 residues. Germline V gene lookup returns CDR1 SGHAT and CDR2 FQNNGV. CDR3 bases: TGTGCCAGCAGCTTCGGGTCTTACAATGAGCAGTTCTTC. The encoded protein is CASSFGSYNEQFF.

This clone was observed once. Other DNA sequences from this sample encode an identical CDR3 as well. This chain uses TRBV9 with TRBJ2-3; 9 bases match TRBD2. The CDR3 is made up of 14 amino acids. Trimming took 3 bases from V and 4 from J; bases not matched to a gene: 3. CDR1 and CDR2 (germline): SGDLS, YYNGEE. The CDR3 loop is CASSGLAGADTQYF. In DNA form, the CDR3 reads TGTGCCAGCAGCGGGTTAGCGGGAGCAGATACGCAGTATTTT.

The DNA for the CDR3 is TGTGCCAGCAGCCCGGGGACTAGCGGGATTAGAGATACGCAGTATTTT. This gives the protein CASSPGTSGIRDTQYF. The chain carries TRBV11-2 and TRBJ2-3; 13 bases align to TRBD2. This CDR3 comprises 16 residues. Germline V CDR1 and CDR2: SGHAT, FQNNGV. V dropped 5 bases and J dropped 5; count of bases not matched to a gene: 7.

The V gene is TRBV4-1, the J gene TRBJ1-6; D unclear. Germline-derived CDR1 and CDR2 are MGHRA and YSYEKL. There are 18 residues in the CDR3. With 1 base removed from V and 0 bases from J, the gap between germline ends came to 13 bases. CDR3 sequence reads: CASSQAEGGSSYNSPLHF. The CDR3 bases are TGCGCCAGCAGCCAAGCCGAGGGAGGGAGCTCCTATAATTCACCCCTCCACTTT.

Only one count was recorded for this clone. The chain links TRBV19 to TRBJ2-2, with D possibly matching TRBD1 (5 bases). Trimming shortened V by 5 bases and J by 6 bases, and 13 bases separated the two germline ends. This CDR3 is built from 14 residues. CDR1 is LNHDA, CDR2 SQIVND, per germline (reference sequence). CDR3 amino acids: CASSQGTGPGELFF. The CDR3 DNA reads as TGTGCCAGTAGTCAAGGAACAGGACCCGGGGAGCTGTTTTTT.